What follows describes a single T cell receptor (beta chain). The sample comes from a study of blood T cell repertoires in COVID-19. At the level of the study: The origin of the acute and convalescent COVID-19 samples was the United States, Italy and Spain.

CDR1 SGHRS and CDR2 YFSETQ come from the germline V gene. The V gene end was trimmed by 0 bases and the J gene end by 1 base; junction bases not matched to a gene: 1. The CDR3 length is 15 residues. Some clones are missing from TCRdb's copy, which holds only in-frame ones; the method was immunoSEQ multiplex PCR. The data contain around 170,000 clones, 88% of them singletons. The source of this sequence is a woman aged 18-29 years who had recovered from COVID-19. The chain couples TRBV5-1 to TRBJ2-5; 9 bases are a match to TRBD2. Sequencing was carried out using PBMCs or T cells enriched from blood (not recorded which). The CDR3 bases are TGCGCCAGCAGCTTGGAGCGGGGGGCCCAAGAGACCCAGTACTTC. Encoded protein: CASSLERGAQETQYF.